This T cell receptor (beta chain) was found in a study of OX40 agonist ivuxolimab in advanced cancers. As for the study in general: While on treatment, patients had intravenous ivuxolimab at 0.01 to 10 mg/kg every 2 weeks. Anti-PD-1, anti-PD-L1 or anti-CTLA-4 therapy given earlier was allowed, and approximately 40% had some.

Points from the study as a whole: The study found that CD8+ T cells averaged more expanded clones than CD4+.

As for this clone: Its antigen is currently unknown.

Germline-derived CDR1 and CDR2 are KGHSH and LQKENI. This CDR3 has 13 amino acids. Trimming stripped 3 bases from V and 4 bases from J, with 9 bases between. Generated by immunoSEQ multiplex PCR, the TCRdb table keeps only in-frame clones and is missing some. Of 27,000 or so clones detected, roughly 80% appear once; the ten largest clones hold around 12%. The sequencing used CD4+ or CD8+ T cells sorted from blood, collected in a trial of the OX40 agonist ivuxolimab. The sequence derives from an adult with an advanced solid tumor such as melanoma, head and neck, liver or kidney cancer. The chain employs TRBV18 and TRBJ1-1, with D possibly TRBD1 on 6 matching bases. The CDR3, as DNA: TGTGCCAGCTCACCTCGGGGGGCCACTGAAGCTTTCTTT. This translates into CASSPRGATEAFF.